Sequencing of this T cell receptor (beta chain) was carried out in a study of Graves' ophthalmopathy and Graves' hyperthyroidism. Study-wide findings and caveats: Prediction of ophthalmopathy progression reached 70.59% sensitivity and about 72% specificity. Most thyroid clonotypes with frequency above 0.001 were detected in blood too.

The CDR3 is 15 amino acids. V was shortened by 1 base and J by 3 bases, with 13 bases between the two germline ends. Germline V gene sequence: CDR1 MDHEN, CDR2 SYDVKM. On this clonotype itself: Antigen specificity is unknown.

The sequenced template was RNA, covering the TCR beta CDR3 region. RT-PCR with HTBI primers came first, then second-round multiplex PCR. TCRdb reanalysed the multiplex PCR reads using MiXCR and keeps one entry per CDR3 protein. The sample yields roughly 300,000 distinct CDR3 sequences, roughly a sixth seen once. Patients with other autoimmune diseases, uncontrolled infections, pregnancy or lactation were excluded. The PBMC fraction was derived from about 9.5 ml of fresh peripheral blood. The genes are TRBV28 and TRBJ2-7; D not certain. This TCR was recovered from an adult man with Graves' ophthalmopathy. The sequenced sample consisted of peripheral blood. The CDR3 nucleotides are TGTGCCAGCAGTTTATCTTCTGAGACCGACTACGAGCAGTACTTC. Its protein is CASSLSSETDYEQYF.